The 27 T cell receptor beta chains listed next were all sequenced from one sample in a study of blood T cell repertoires in COVID-19. Here immunoSEQ multiplex PCR was the method, and the copy in TCRdb shows in-frame clones only, minus some. The sample consists of around 400,000 clones, approximately 87% of them appearing once. Sequencing was carried out using peripheral blood. These receptor sequences come from an older woman with COVID-19, enrolled during active disease.

The chain is built from TRBV27 and TRBJ2-7; 9 bases are shared with TRBD1. This CDR3 spans 15 amino acids. The V and J ends lost 2 bases and 6 bases, in that order; junction bases with no gene match: 8. Looked up from germline, CDR1 is MNHEY and CDR2 is SMNVEV (reference sequence). The CDR3 DNA follows: TGTGCCAGCAGTTTAACGGGGACAGGGATGGTCGAGCAGTACTTC. Protein sequence: CASSLTGTGMVEQYF.

This clone has only a few counts. The CDR3 loop is CASSLAGGLHNEQFF. The CDR3 DNA reads as TGTGCCAGCAGCCTAGCGGGGGGGCTCCACAATGAGCAGTTCTTC. The V and J genes are TRBV5-8 and TRBJ2-1; 12 bases map to TRBD2. CDR3 length equals 15 residues. From germline, CDR1 is SGHTS and CDR2 YDEGEE. J lost 5 bases, V lost 4 bases, and 4 bases had no gene match. Combining the CDR3 with reference TRBV5-8 and TRBJ2-1 gives the whole variable domain EAGVTQSPTHLIKTRGQQATLRCSPISGHTSVYWYQQALGLGLQFLLWYDEGEERNRGNFPPRFSGRQFPNYSSELNVNALELEDSALYLCASSLAGGLHNEQFFGPGTRLTVL.

Details on this clone: Additional DNA sequences in this sample encode the identical CDR3. The chain combines TRBV27 with TRBJ2-2; 8 nucleotides line up with TRBD1. The germline CDR1 and CDR2 sequences are MNHEY and SMNVEV (reference sequence). The CDR3 runs to 15 residues. With 5 bases clipped from V and 2 bases from J, the junction kept 4 bases outside the gene matches. The CDR3 coding sequence is TGTGCCAGCAGTCTCGGGACAGGTAACACCGGGGAGCTGTTTTTT. Its translation is CASSLGTGNTGELFF.

The J gene is TRBJ1-4, the V gene TRBV11-1, with D uncertain. The CDR3 length is 15 residues. Germline V gene sequence: CDR1 SGHAT, CDR2 FQDESV (reference sequence). V gave up 5 bases and J gave up 1 base, with 11 bases separating them. CDR3 sequence: CASSPNIITNEKLFF. The CDR3 DNA is TGTGCCAGCAGCCCGAACATTATAACTAATGAAAAACTGTTTTTT.

V and J are TRBV3-1 (or the pseudogene TRBV3-2) and TRBJ2-5; no reliable D call. The CDR3 sequence is 14 residues long. The germline gives CDR1 LGHDT, CDR2 YNNKEL (reference sequence). Trimming stripped 3 bases from V and 7 bases from J, with 15 bases between. The CDR3 is CASSQGQVRRTQYF. In DNA, the CDR3 is TGTGCCAGCAGCCAGGGCCAGGTGCGTCGGACCCAGTACTTC.

The V call is TRBV25-1, the J call TRBJ1-2; D is possibly TRBD1 (6 bases). Germline-derived CDR1 and CDR2 are MGHDK and SYGVNS. This CDR3 has 12 amino acids. V dropped 6 bases and J dropped 8 bases, with 13 bases sitting between them. The CDR3 sequence: CASRTGLLGYTF. CDR3 DNA: TGTGCCAGCAGGACAGGACTCTTGGGCTACACCTTC.

A word on this clone: A read error may account for a junction end that differs from germline. The genes are TRBV28 and TRBJ1-6; 8 bases are a match to TRBD1. CDR1 is MDHEN and CDR2 is SYDVKM in the germline V gene. The CDR3 loop spans 13 amino acids. CDR3 sequence reads: CASSPILHRGYRF. The CDR3, as DNA: TGTGCCAGCAGTCCGATCCTCCACAGGGGGTATCGCTTT.

CDR3 region: CASSWEVPIDTQYF. CDR3 in DNA: TGTGCCAGCAGCTGGGAGGTCCCGATAGATACGCAGTATTTT. This chain uses TRBV7-9 with TRBJ2-3, with a possible D match to TRBD2 (6 bases). Germline CDR1 reads SEHNR; CDR2 reads FQNEAQ (reference sequence). Trimming pared 4 bases from V and 5 bases from J, leaving 13 bases between. This CDR3 spans 14 amino acids. Looking up the rest from reference TRBV7-9 and TRBJ2-3 gives the full variable domain: DTGVSQNPRHKITKRGQNVTFRCDPISEHNRLYWYRQTLGQGPEFLTYFQNEAQLEKSRLLSDRFSAERPKGSFSTLEIQRTEQGDSAMYLCASSWEVPIDTQYFGPGTRLTVL.

The CDR3 loop is CATSRDGTGPETQYF. CDR3 nucleotides: TGTGCCACCAGCAGAGACGGGACAGGGCCAGAGACCCAGTACTTC. V gene TRBV15 combines with J gene TRBJ2-5; 9 nucleotides align to TRBD1. This CDR3 is built from 15 residues. The germline gives CDR1 LNHNV, CDR2 YYDKDF (reference sequence). V was clipped by 0 bases and J by 4 bases; unmatched bases: 3.

V and J are TRBV6-6 and TRBJ2-3; TRBD2 might be the D (6 bases). V dropped 2 bases and J dropped 2 bases, with 11 bases sitting between them. CDR3 length: 15 residues. CDR1 and CDR2 (germline): MNHNY, SVGAGI (reference sequence). The CDR3 bases are TGTGCCAGCAGTTACCTTGGACTAAACACAGATACGCAGTATTTT. This sequence encodes CASSYLGLNTDTQYF.

The chain has TRBV18 and TRBJ1-1; D is perhaps TRBD1 (5 bases). Germline V gene lookup returns CDR1 KGHSH and CDR2 LQKENI. Trimming removed 3 bases at V and 0 bases at J, with 8 bases between. The CDR3 sequence is 14 residues long. In DNA form, the CDR3 reads TGTGCCAGCTCACCCCTCAGGGTGAACACTGAAGCTTTCTTT. It specifies CASSPLRVNTEAFF.

The J gene is TRBJ2-7, the V gene TRBV18; the D gene is possibly TRBD2 (5 bases). The CDR3 is 17 residues long. Germline assignment: CDR1 KGHSH and CDR2 LQKENI. Trimming stripped 0 bases from V and 0 bases from J, with 15 bases between. The CDR3 protein is CASSPPWTPLSSYEQYF. The CDR3 DNA sequence: TGTGCCAGCTCACCACCGTGGACTCCCCTGAGCTCCTACGAGCAGTACTTC. Together with reference TRBV18 and TRBJ2-7, the CDR3 gives the full variable domain: NAGVMQNPRHLVRRRGQEARLRCSPMKGHSHVYWYRQLPEEGLKFMVYLQKENIIDESGMPKERFSAEFPKEGPSILRIQQVVRGDSAAYFCASSPPWTPLSSYEQYFGPGTRLTVT.

CDR3 amino acids: CASSPTLEGQFF. The CDR3 DNA sequence: TGTGCCAGCTCACCGACCCTGGAGGGGCAGTTCTTC. The J gene is TRBJ2-1, the V gene TRBV18, with a possible D match to TRBD2 (6 bases). Germline CDR1 is KGHSH and CDR2 is LQKENI. Trimming stripped 3 bases from V and 12 bases from J, with 12 bases between. The CDR3 spans 12 residues.

The genes are TRBV19 and TRBJ1-2; 7 nucleotides agree with TRBD1. CDR3 size: 15 residues. V dropped 5 bases and J dropped 8; count of bases not matched to a gene: 14. Germline V CDR1 and CDR2: LNHDA, SQIVND (reference sequence). The CDR3 coding sequence is TGTGCCAGTAGTCCTCAACCTCCACAGGGGAAGGGCTACACCTTC. As protein: CASSPQPPQGKGYTF.

J is TRBJ1-1 and V is TRBV19; 9 bases match TRBD1. J lost 5 bases, V lost 6 bases, and 7 bases had no gene match. Germline V gene lookup returns CDR1 LNHDA and CDR2 SQIVND (reference sequence). This CDR3 is built from 14 residues. This CDR3 reads CASSQQGAVTEAFF. As DNA, the CDR3 is TGTGCCAGTAGCCAACAGGGGGCGGTAACTGAAGCTTTCTTT.

The rearrangement uses TRBV20-1 and TRBJ1-3; D gene ambiguous. Germline CDR1 DFQATT, CDR2 SNEGSKA (reference sequence). V lost 5 bases and J lost 5, with 7 bases in between. The CDR3 sequence is 11 residues long. The CDR3 sequence is CSASSRNTIYF. CDR3 coding DNA: TGCAGTGCTTCCAGTAGAAACACCATATATTTT.

The chain carries TRBV7-3 and TRBJ2-5; D unclear. The CDR3 has 14 amino acids. V lost 5 bases and J 3 bases, leaving 13 bases between the germline ends. Per germline, CDR1 SGHTA and CDR2 FQGTGA. CDR3 bases: TGTGCCAGCAGCGCCTCCGGGTGGAAAGAGACCCAGTACTTC. It codes for CASSASGWKETQYF.

This chain joins TRBV5-1 and TRBJ2-3; the match to TRBD2 covers 8 bases. The CDR3 loop spans 17 amino acids. V was clipped by 2 bases and J by 0 bases; unmatched bases: 8. CDR1 and CDR2 from the germline V gene are SGHRS and YFSETQ. CDR3 region: CASSFGATSGSTDTQYF. Here the CDR3 DNA reads TGCGCCAGCAGCTTCGGAGCTACTAGCGGTAGCACAGATACGCAGTATTTT.

This chain links TRBV14 with TRBJ2-3; 8 positions match TRBD2. Germline CDR1 and CDR2: SGHDN and FVKESK. The CDR3 covers 15 residues. The ends lost 4 bases at V and 1 base at J; junction bases unmatched: 4. The DNA of the CDR3 is TGTGCCAGCAGCCGACGGGGGGGTCGCACAGATACGCAGTATTTT. Translated, it gives CASSRRGGRTDTQYF.

The J gene is TRBJ2-3, the V gene TRBV5-1, with 7 bases matching TRBD2. The CDR3 has 15 residues. CDR1 and CDR2 (germline): SGHRS, YFSETQ. The ends lost 3 bases at V and 1 base at J; junction bases unmatched: 5. CDR3 in DNA: TGCGCCAGCAGCTCATTTAGCGGGCGCACAGATACGCAGTATTTT. Its protein product is CASSSFSGRTDTQYF.

This sequence joins TRBV2 and TRBJ2-5, with 10 bases identical to TRBD2. CDR3 length: 16 residues. Germline V CDR1 and CDR2: SNHLY, FYNNEI. The V segment lost 6 bases and the J segment 1 base; nucleotides outside the gene matches: 8. CDR3 sequence: CASRLLAGVIQETQYF. CDR3 nucleotides: TGTGCCAGCAGACTGCTAGCGGGGGTTATCCAAGAGACCCAGTACTTC.

V usage is TRBV4-1 and J usage is TRBJ2-1; 12 positions match TRBD2. CDR1 is MGHRA, CDR2 YSYEKL, per germline. This CDR3 comprises 17 residues. Trimming removed 1 base from V and 7 bases from J; junction bases left unmatched: 8. In DNA, the CDR3 is TGCGCCAGCAGCCAAGTGGAGCTAGCGGGGGGGGGTAATGAGCAGTTCTTC. Translation: CASSQVELAGGGNEQFF.

The chain combines TRBV9 with TRBJ1-2; D call uncertain. V lost 4 bases and J lost 4, with 17 bases in between. There are 15 residues in the CDR3. The germline gives CDR1 SGDLS, CDR2 YYNGEE. The CDR3 spells CASSPEVRATYGYTF. DNA of the CDR3: TGTGCCAGCAGCCCAGAGGTTAGAGCCACCTATGGCTACACCTTC.

The rearrangement links TRBV5-5 to TRBJ1-1; no definite D call. Trimming stripped 4 bases from V and 11 bases from J, with 18 bases between. Germline-derived CDR1 and CDR2 are SGHKS and YYEKEE (reference sequence). This CDR3 region has 13 residues. The CDR3 protein is CASSPPPPTGAFF. The CDR3 coding sequence is TGTGCCAGCAGCCCTCCCCCACCGACGGGGGCTTTCTTT. The whole variable domain, filled in from reference TRBV5-5 and TRBJ1-1, reads DAGVTQSPTHLIKTRGQQVTLRCSPISGHKSVSWYQQVLGQGPQFIFQYYEKEERGRGNFPDRFSARQFPNYSSELNVNALLLGDSALYLCASSPPPPTGAFFGQGTRLTVV.

As for this clone: A junction end diverges from the germline sequence, so it may reflect a read error. The V gene is TRBV5-4, the J gene TRBJ2-7, with TRBD2 as a possible D gene (5 bases). The CDR3 runs 12 residues. Germline CDR1 reads SGHNT; CDR2 reads YYREEE (reference sequence). The CDR3 reads CASSSDSHEQYF. The DNA for the CDR3 is TGTGCCAGCAGCTCGGACTCCCACGAGCAGTACTTC.

In this sample, this clone turned up once. V usage is TRBV19 and J usage is TRBJ2-5; TRBD1 aligns across 10 bases. This CDR3 is 14 amino acids long. Germline V gene lookup returns CDR1 LNHDA and CDR2 SQIVND (reference sequence). Trimming removed 4 bases from V and 5 bases from J; junction bases left unmatched: 4. CDR3 region: CASSRTGGLETQYF. As DNA, the CDR3 is TGTGCCAGTAGTAGGACAGGGGGACTGGAGACCCAGTACTTC.

The rearrangement links TRBV4-1 to TRBJ1-4; unclear D gene. The CDR3 runs to 14 residues. Germline V gene sequence: CDR1 MGHRA, CDR2 YSYEKL. Deletions cut 4 bases from V and 4 bases from J, with 10 bases between. This CDR3 is CASSLAVINEKLFF. Here the CDR3 DNA reads TGCGCCAGCAGCCTTGCGGTTATTAATGAAAAACTGTTTTTT.